The next 32 T cell receptor beta chains were all read from a single sample in a study of blood T cell repertoires in COVID-19. Repertoires were generated with immunoSEQ multiplex PCR, while TCRdb's copy carries only in-frame clones and drops some. This sample carries 100,000 to 150,000 clones, about 90% of them seen once, and the ten largest clones take 25% to 30%. Material for sequencing was peripheral blood. All receptors derive from a woman aged 70-85 years with acute or convalescent COVID-19.

In its sample, this clone was seen once. The V gene is TRBV11-2, the J gene TRBJ1-4; TRBD1 aligns across 8 bases. This CDR3 contains 17 residues. With 5 bases clipped from V and 0 bases from J, the junction kept 8 bases outside the gene matches. Germline V gives CDR1 SGHAT, CDR2 FQNNGV. CDR3 in amino acids: CASSTYQGAPTNEKLFF. The CDR3 DNA reads TGTGCCAGCAGCACGTACCAGGGGGCTCCAACTAATGAAAAACTGTTTTTT.

The chain couples TRBV6-5 to TRBJ1-2; D uncertain. There are 13 residues in the CDR3. V shed 4 bases and J shed 4 bases, with 10 bases lying between them. Germline V lookup: CDR1 MNHEY, CDR2 SVGAGI. The CDR3, as DNA: TGTGCCAGCAGTTCAGCGGGCCGCTATGGCTACACCTTC. Protein: CASSSAGRYGYTF.

The chain carries TRBV7-9 and TRBJ1-2; 7 bases are a match to TRBD1. CDR1 is SEHNR and CDR2 is FQNEAQ in the germline V gene (reference sequence). J was trimmed by 6 bases and V by 5 bases; bases with no gene match: 15. The CDR3 has 16 residues. CDR3 DNA: TGTGCCAGCAGCCACCTCACGGGACAGTTAACAGATGGCTACACCTTC. Encoded protein: CASSHLTGQLTDGYTF.

This chain connects TRBV4-2 to TRBJ2-7; the D gene is possibly TRBD2 (7 bases). Trimming shortened V by 0 bases and J by 2 bases, and 14 bases separated the two germline ends. Germline CDR1 and CDR2: LGHNA and YNFKEQ. The CDR3 sequence is 16 residues long. DNA of the CDR3: TGTGCCAGCAGCCAAGAAGGGGGGGGGCCCACCTACGAGCAGTACTTC. Amino acid sequence: CASSQEGGGPTYEQYF.

The J gene is TRBJ2-5, the V gene TRBV2; 7 positions agree with TRBD2. CDR1 and CDR2 from the germline V gene are SNHLY and FYNNEI. V lost 6 bases to trimming and J lost 3 bases; unmatched junction nucleotides: 4. This CDR3 is 13 amino acids long. This CDR3 reads CASSPLAEETQYF. As DNA, the CDR3 is TGTGCCAGCAGCCCCCTAGCGGAAGAGACCCAGTACTTC. The full variable domain, in which reference TRBV2 and TRBJ2-5 provide the parts outside the CDR3, is EPEVTQTPSHQVTQMGQEVILRCVPISNHLYFYWYRQILGQKVEFLVSFYNNEISEKSEIFDDQFSVERPDGSNFTLKIRSTKLEDSAMYFCASSPLAEETQYFGPGTRLLVL.

V gene TRBV10-2 combines with J gene TRBJ1-3; 9 nucleotides align to TRBD1. From germline, CDR1 is WSHSY and CDR2 SAAADI. The trim removed 6 bases at V and 7 bases at J, leaving 7 bases unmatched. The CDR3 runs 14 residues. For the CDR3, the DNA is TGCGCCAGCAGATCCGGGACAGGGACTAACACCATATATTTT. This gives the protein CASRSGTGTNTIYF.

Concerning this clone: One end of the junction is discordant with germline, which a read error may explain. CDR3 DNA sequence: TGTGCCAGCAGCCCAAGTGCGGACAGGGGGAAACGATTT. It codes for CASSPSADRGKRF. The chain joins TRBV7-9 to TRBJ1-1, with 10 bases fitting TRBD1. The CDR3 has 13 amino acids. Germline CDR1 reads SEHNR; CDR2 reads FQNEAQ (reference sequence).

The chain joins TRBV24-1 to TRBJ2-1; D not resolved. Between the trimmed V and J ends, which lost 3 bases and 3 bases, there was a span of 5 bases. The germline gives CDR1 KGHDR, CDR2 SFDVKD. The CDR3 has 13 residues. In DNA form, the CDR3 reads TGTGCCACCAGTGATGTCATCTACAATGAGCAGTTCTTC. Its translation: CATSDVIYNEQFF.

The genes are TRBV3-1 (or the pseudogene TRBV3-2) and TRBJ1-3; D is perhaps TRBD1 (6 bases). This CDR3 has 15 amino acids. Trimming shortened V by 0 bases and J by 0 bases, and 6 bases separated the two germline ends. Germline V gives CDR1 LGHDT, CDR2 YNNKEL (reference sequence). The CDR3 here is CASSQDRGSGNTIYF. The CDR3 DNA reads as TGTGCCAGCAGCCAAGACAGGGGCTCTGGAAACACCATATATTTT.

The rearrangement joins TRBV19 to TRBJ2-3, with 9 bases fitting TRBD2. CDR1 is LNHDA, CDR2 SQIVND, per germline (reference sequence). Trimming cost V 7 bases and J 2 bases; bases outside gene matches: 4. The CDR3 loop spans 14 amino acids. The CDR3 here is CASKERGDTDTQYF. In nucleotides, the CDR3 is TGTGCCAGTAAGGAGCGGGGGGACACAGATACGCAGTATTTT.

In its sample, this clone was seen once. V usage is TRBV9 and J usage is TRBJ2-5; unclear D gene. From germline, CDR1 is SGDLS and CDR2 YYNGEE. The CDR3 has 17 residues. The CDR3 DNA sequence: TGTGCTCTTCCCCGTCCCGGTGCGTCGGAGTGTGGCGAGACCCAGTACTTC. It is translated as CALPRPGASECGETQYF.

The chain couples TRBV12-3 or TRBV12-4 to TRBJ2-3, with D hard to call. The CDR3 totals 13 residues. Trimming left V 7 bases short and J 1 base short, with 9 bases between. The CDR3 loop is CASNSFGTDTQYF. DNA for the CDR3: TGTGCCAGCAACTCCTTCGGCACAGATACGCAGTATTTT.

The chain uses TRBV3-1 (or the pseudogene TRBV3-2) and TRBJ1-5, with D possibly TRBD1 on 5 matching bases. Trimming stripped 1 base from V and 1 base from J, with 8 bases between. Germline V gives CDR1 LGHDT, CDR2 YNNKEL (reference sequence). The CDR3 consists of 15 residues. The CDR3 loop is CASSQGRASNQPQHF. The CDR3 DNA reads as TGTGCCAGCAGCCAAGGCAGGGCGAGCAATCAGCCCCAGCATTTT.

In DNA form, the CDR3 reads TGTGCCAGCGGGGGCAGCCTCGCCTTTGGCGATGGCTACACCTTC. It specifies CASGGSLAFGDGYTF. This chain links TRBV28 with TRBJ1-2, with a possible D match to TRBD1 (6 bases). V shed 8 bases and J shed 6 bases, with 22 bases lying between them. This CDR3 comprises 15 residues. The germline CDR1 and CDR2 sequences are MDHEN and SYDVKM.

The rearrangement links TRBV2 to TRBJ1-2; TRBD1 might be the D (5 bases). This CDR3 comprises 14 residues. Trimming shortened V by 1 base and J by 14 bases, and 20 bases separated the two germline ends. CDR1 and CDR2 (germline): SNHLY, FYNNEI. The CDR3 spells CASSEDRFNPPSTF. The CDR3 region has the DNA TGTGCCAGCAGTGAAGACAGGTTCAACCCACCCTCTACCTTC.

The J gene is TRBJ1-4, the V gene TRBV29-1, with 8 positions matching TRBD1. There are 11 residues in the CDR3. J gave up 8 bases and V 7 bases, and 3 bases lay outside the gene matches. In germline, CDR1 is SQVTM, CDR2 ANQGSEA. CDR3 bases: TGCAGCGGGAGACAGGGGGAAAAACTGTTTTTT. As protein: CSGRQGEKLFF.

CDR3 sequence reads: CASSTGTGGAPSYGYTF. The CDR3 DNA is TGTGCCAGCTCAACAGGGACAGGGGGGGCACCGAGCTATGGCTACACCTTC. The chain joins TRBV9 to TRBJ1-2; 11 nucleotides agree with TRBD1. The V gene end was trimmed by 7 bases and the J gene end by 4 bases; junction bases not matched to a gene: 15. This CDR3 contains 17 residues. Germline CDR1 and CDR2: SGDLS and YYNGEE.

This chain's CDR3 is CASSLRQGNQPQHF. The DNA for the CDR3 is TGTGCCAGCAGCTTAAGACAGGGAAATCAGCCCCAGCATTTT. The chain combines TRBV7-2 with TRBJ1-5, with 7 nucleotides matching TRBD1. The ends lost 2 bases at V and 4 bases at J; junction bases unmatched: 2. In germline, CDR1 is SGHTA, CDR2 FQGNSA. The CDR3 totals 14 residues.

There are a few counts of this clone. CDR3 loop: CASKIGTSGGYTF. The CDR3 coding sequence is TGTGCCAGCAAGATAGGGACAAGTGGTGGCTACACCTTC. The chain is built from TRBV6-5 and TRBJ1-2; D might be TRBD1 (6 bases). Per germline, CDR1 MNHEY and CDR2 SVGAGI. The CDR3 extends over 13 amino acids. Trimming stripped 7 bases from V and 7 bases from J, with 16 bases between.

The CDR3 DNA reads TGTGCCAGCTCACCCTTAGGACAGGGCCGATATGGCTACACCTTC. This sequence encodes CASSPLGQGRYGYTF. V usage is TRBV18 and J usage is TRBJ1-2; TRBD1 aligns across 8 bases. The length of the CDR3 is 15 residues. The germline CDR1 and CDR2 sequences are KGHSH and LQKENI. The J segment lost 5 bases and the V segment lost 3 bases, leaving 8 bases of the junction unmatched.

The chain joins TRBV2 to TRBJ1-2; D is possibly TRBD1 (6 bases). The germline V and J ends were trimmed by 7 bases and 6 bases, with 18 bases remaining between them. The CDR3 extends over 14 amino acids. Germline lookup yields CDR1 SNHLY and CDR2 FYNNEI. In DNA, the CDR3 is TGTGCCAGCACGACCCTTGGGACACCCGATGGCTACACCTTC. This sequence encodes CASTTLGTPDGYTF.

The rearrangement uses TRBV19 and TRBJ2-7; a weak D match, TRBD2 (6 bases). V was shortened by 6 bases and J by 3 bases, with 12 bases between the two germline ends. CDR3 length: 13 amino acids. The V gene's germline CDR1 is LNHDA and CDR2 SQIVND (reference sequence). CDR3 amino acids: CASSSTGGYEQYF. The DNA for the CDR3 is TGTGCCAGTAGCTCCACCGGGGGCTACGAGCAGTACTTC.

The V gene is TRBV30, the J gene TRBJ2-3; a weak D match, TRBD1 (6 bases). Germline CDR1 and CDR2: GTSNPN and SVGIG (reference sequence). The CDR3 covers 14 residues. V lost 4 bases, J lost 2 bases, and 13 bases lay in between. Here the CDR3 DNA reads TGTGCCTGGAAAGACAGGATCCCCACAGATACGCAGTATTTT. Amino acids: CAWKDRIPTDTQYF.

The V and J genes are TRBV10-1 and TRBJ2-7; 7 bases are a match to TRBD2. In germline, CDR1 is WNHNN, CDR2 SYGVQD (reference sequence). The CDR3 consists of 16 residues. J lost 7 bases, V lost 0 bases, and 12 bases had no gene match. In DNA form, the CDR3 reads TGCGCCAGCAGTGAGTCGCGGGGGAGAGCGACTGGGGAGCAGTACTTC. Amino acid sequence: CASSESRGRATGEQYF.

J is TRBJ1-4 and V is TRBV18; 8 nucleotides align to TRBD1. Germline-derived CDR1 and CDR2 are KGHSH and LQKENI. This CDR3 has 14 residues. Trimming at V came to 4 bases and at J to 8 bases, leaving 6 bases not matched to a gene. In nucleotides, the CDR3 is TGTGCCAGCTCACTAGGGACAGGCGCGGAAAAACTGTTTTTT. It is translated as CASSLGTGAEKLFF.

This sequence joins TRBV9 and TRBJ2-1; D is perhaps TRBD2 (5 bases). The V end lost 4 bases, the J end lost 5 bases, and 16 bases lay between the germline ends. The germline V gene encodes CDR1 SGDLS and CDR2 YYNGEE. This CDR3 has 15 residues. CDR3 coding DNA: TGTGCCAGCAGCCCCTCCCGGCGAGCGGACAATGAGCAGTTCTTC. It is translated as CASSPSRRADNEQFF.

This sequence joins TRBV7-6 and TRBJ2-7, with D tentatively TRBD2 (5 bases). This CDR3 comprises 14 residues. The germline V gene encodes CDR1 SGHVS and CDR2 FNYEAQ. The germline V and J ends were trimmed by 5 bases and 4 bases, with 15 bases remaining between them. The CDR3 DNA follows: TGTGCCAGCAGCGAGGGCGGCGGCGGGTACGAGCAGTACTTC. It is translated as CASSEGGGGYEQYF.

The V call is TRBV7-3, the J call TRBJ1-1; no clear D gene. The V end was cut by 0 bases, the J end by 1 base, with 6 bases between. Germline CDR1 SGHTA, CDR2 FQGTGA. The length of the CDR3 is 14 residues. The CDR3 spells CASSLTGANTEAFF. Here the CDR3 DNA reads TGTGCCAGCAGCTTAACCGGAGCGAACACTGAAGCTTTCTTT. The full variable domain, its missing parts supplied by reference TRBV7-3 and TRBJ1-1, is GAGVSQTPSNKVTEKGKYVELRCDPISGHTALYWYRQSLGQGPEFLIYFQGTGAADDSGLPNDRFFAVRPEGSVSTLKIQRTERGDSAVYLCASSLTGANTEAFFGQGTRLTVV.

This clone was recorded a few times. The germline gene is not matched at one end of the junction; a read error may be the cause. The chain is built from TRBV2 and TRBJ1-6, with D possibly matching TRBD1 (5 bases). CDR3 length equals 15 residues. CDR1 is SNHLY and CDR2 is FYNNEI in the germline V gene. CDR3 amino acids: CASREAGDSWAPLHF. Here the CDR3 DNA reads TGTGCCAGCAGAGAAGCGGGCGACAGCTGGGCACCCCTCCACTTT.

This clone appeared a single time. CDR3 in amino acids: CASGLRGLQFF. CDR3 nucleotide sequence: TGTGCTAGTGGTCTGAGGGGGTTGCAGTTCTTC. The V gene is TRBV12-5, the J gene TRBJ2-1; TRBD1 is a possible D gene (6 bases). There are 11 residues in the CDR3. Per germline, CDR1 LGHNT and CDR2 FRNRAP. Trimming cost V 5 bases and J 12 bases, with 11 bases left between them.

This sequence joins TRBV4-2 and TRBJ1-3; 7 bases line up with TRBD1. From germline, CDR1 is LGHNA and CDR2 YNFKEQ. The CDR3 runs to 17 residues. V trimming: 1 base; J trimming: 0 bases; junction bases outside the gene matches: 6. CDR3 nucleotide sequence: TGTGCCAGCAGCCAAGTCTTACAGGGGAACTCTGGAAACACCATATATTTT. The encoded protein is CASSQVLQGNSGNTIYF.

This clone has a single count. J is TRBJ1-2 and V is TRBV2; TRBD1 is a possible D gene (5 bases). V gave up 7 bases and J gave up 4 bases, with 13 bases separating them. The germline V gene has CDR1 SNHLY and CDR2 FYNNEI. CDR3 length: 13 residues. The DNA of the CDR3 is TGTGCCAGCACCGAGACAGTACCCTATGGCTACACCTTC. Protein product: CASTETVPYGYTF.